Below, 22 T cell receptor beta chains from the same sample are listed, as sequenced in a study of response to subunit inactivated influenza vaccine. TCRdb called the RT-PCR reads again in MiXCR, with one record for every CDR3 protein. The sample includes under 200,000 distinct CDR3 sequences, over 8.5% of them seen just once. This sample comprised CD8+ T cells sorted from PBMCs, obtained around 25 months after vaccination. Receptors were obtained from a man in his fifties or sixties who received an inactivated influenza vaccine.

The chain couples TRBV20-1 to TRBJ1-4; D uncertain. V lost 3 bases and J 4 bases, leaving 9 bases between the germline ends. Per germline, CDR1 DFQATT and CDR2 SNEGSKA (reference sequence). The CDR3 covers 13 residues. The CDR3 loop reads CSASGDNNEKLFF. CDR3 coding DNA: TGCAGTGCTAGCGGGGATAATAATGAAAAACTGTTTTTT.

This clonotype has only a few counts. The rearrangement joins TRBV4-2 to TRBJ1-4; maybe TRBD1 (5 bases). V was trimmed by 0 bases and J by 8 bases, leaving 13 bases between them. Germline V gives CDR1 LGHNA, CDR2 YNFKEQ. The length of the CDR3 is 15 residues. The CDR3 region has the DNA TGTGCCAGCAGCCAAGATCCCGGGACGGACGAAAAACTGTTTTTT. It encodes CASSQDPGTDEKLFF.

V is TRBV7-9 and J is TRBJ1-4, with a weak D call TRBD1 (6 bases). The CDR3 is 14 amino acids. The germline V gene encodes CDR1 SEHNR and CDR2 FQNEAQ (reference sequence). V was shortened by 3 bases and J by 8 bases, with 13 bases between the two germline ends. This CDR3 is CASSLGAGNEKLFF. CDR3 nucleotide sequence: TGTGCCAGCAGCTTGGGGGCAGGGAACGAAAAACTGTTTTTT.

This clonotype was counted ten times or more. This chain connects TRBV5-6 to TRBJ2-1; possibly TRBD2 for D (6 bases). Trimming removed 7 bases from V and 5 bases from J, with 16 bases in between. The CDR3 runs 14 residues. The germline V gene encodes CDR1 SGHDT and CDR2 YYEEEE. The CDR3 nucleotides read TGTGCCAGCGGGGGGTTGTCCCGACACAATGAGCAGTTCTTC. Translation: CASGGLSRHNEQFF.

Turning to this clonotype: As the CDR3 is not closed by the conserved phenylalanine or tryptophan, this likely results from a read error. In DNA, the CDR3 is TGTGCCAGCAGACAAAATGGAGGAAATGAGCAGTTCCTC. It specifies CASRQNGGNEQFL. The rearrangement joins TRBV12-3 or TRBV12-4 to TRBJ2-1, with D possibly TRBD2 on 5 matching bases. V lost 6 bases and J lost 7, with 13 bases in between. There are 13 residues in the CDR3.

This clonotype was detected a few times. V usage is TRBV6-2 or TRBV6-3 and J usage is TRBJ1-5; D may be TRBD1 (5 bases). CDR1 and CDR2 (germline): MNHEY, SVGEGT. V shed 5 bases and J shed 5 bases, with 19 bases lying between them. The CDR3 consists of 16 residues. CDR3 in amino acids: CASSPQVRQLYQPQHF. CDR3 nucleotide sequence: TGTGCCAGCAGTCCCCAGGTCCGACAGCTATATCAGCCCCAGCATTTT.

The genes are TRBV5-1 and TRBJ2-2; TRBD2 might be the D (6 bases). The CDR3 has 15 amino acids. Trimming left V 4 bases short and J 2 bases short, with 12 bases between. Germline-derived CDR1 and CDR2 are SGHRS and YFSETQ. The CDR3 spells CASSPGGLNTGELFF. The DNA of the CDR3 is TGCGCCAGCAGCCCTGGAGGGCTCAACACCGGGGAGCTGTTTTTT.

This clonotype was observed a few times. The CDR3, as DNA: TGTGCCATCAGTGAGGCTGGGGCAAGCCAAGAGCAGTACTTC. It encodes CAISEAGASQEQYF. The chain joins TRBV10-3 to TRBJ2-7; D may be TRBD1 (5 bases). The V and J ends lost 2 bases and 7 bases respectively, with 15 bases between them. The CDR3 sequence is 14 residues long. CDR1 and CDR2 from the germline V gene are ENHRY and SYGVKD.

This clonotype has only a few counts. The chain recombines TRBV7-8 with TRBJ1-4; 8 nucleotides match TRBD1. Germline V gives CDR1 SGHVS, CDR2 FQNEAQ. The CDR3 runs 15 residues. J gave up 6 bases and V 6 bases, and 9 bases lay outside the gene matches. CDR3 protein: CASRTGVFADEKLFF. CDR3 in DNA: TGTGCCAGCAGGACAGGGGTCTTTGCGGATGAAAAACTGTTTTTT.

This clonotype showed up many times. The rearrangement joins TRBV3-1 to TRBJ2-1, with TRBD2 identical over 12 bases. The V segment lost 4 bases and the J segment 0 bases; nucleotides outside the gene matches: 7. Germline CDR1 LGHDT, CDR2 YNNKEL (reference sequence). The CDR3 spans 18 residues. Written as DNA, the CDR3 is TGTGCCAGCAGCCCGGGACTAGCGGGCTCGAGCTCCTACAATGAGCAGTTCTTC. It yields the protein CASSPGLAGSSSYNEQFF.

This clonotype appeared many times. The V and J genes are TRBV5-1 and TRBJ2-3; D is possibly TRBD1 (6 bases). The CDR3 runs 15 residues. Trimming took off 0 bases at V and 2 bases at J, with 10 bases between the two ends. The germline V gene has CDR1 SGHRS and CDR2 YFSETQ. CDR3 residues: CASSLEQGHTDTQYF. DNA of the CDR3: TGCGCCAGCAGCTTGGAACAGGGCCACACAGATACGCAGTATTTT.

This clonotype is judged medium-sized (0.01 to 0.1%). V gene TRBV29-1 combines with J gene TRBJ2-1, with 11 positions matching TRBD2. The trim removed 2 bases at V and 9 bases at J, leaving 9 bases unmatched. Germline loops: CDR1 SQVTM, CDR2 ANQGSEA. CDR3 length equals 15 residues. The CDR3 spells CSVEMRLAGQAEQFF. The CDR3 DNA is TGCAGCGTTGAAATGCGACTAGCGGGACAGGCTGAGCAGTTCTTC.

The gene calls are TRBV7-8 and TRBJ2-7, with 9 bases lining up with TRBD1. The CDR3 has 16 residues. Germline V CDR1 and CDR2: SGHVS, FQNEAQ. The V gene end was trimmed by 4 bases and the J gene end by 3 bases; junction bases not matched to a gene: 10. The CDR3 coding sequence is TGTGCCAGCAGCTCGAGGACAGGGGTCCCCGACTACGAGCAGTACTTC. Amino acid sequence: CASSSRTGVPDYEQYF.

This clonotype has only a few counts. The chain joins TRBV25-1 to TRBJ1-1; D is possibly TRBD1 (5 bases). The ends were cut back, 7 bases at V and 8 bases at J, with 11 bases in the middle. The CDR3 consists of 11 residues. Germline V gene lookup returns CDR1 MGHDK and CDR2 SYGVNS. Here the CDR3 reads CASTGYAEAFF. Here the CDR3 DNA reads TGTGCCAGCACAGGGTACGCCGAAGCTTTCTTT.

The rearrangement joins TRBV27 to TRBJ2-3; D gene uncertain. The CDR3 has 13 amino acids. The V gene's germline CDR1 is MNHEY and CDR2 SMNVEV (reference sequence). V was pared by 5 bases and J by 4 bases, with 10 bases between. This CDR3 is CASSPAGADTQYF. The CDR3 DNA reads TGTGCCAGCAGTCCCGCTGGGGCAGATACGCAGTATTTT.

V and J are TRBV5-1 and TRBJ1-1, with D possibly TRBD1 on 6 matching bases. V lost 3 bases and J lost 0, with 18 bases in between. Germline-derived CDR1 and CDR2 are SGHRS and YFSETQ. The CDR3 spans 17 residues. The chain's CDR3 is CASSSTGWGNMNTEAFF. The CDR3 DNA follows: TGCGCCAGCAGCTCGACAGGCTGGGGGAACATGAACACTGAAGCTTTCTTT.

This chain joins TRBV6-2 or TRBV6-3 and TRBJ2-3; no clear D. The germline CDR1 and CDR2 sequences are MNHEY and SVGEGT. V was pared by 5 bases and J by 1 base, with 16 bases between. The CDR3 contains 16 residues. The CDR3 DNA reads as TGTGCCAGCAGTATTTTTGGGGATCGGGGCACAGATACGCAGTATTTT. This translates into CASSIFGDRGTDTQYF.

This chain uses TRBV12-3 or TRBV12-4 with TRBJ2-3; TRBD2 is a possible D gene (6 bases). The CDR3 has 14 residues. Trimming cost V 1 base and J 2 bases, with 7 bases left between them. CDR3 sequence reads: CASSLVAVTDTQYF. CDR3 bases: TGTGCCAGCAGTTTAGTAGCGGTCACAGATACGCAGTATTTT.

CDR3 nucleotide sequence: TGTGCCAGCAGCTTAGCTAGCGGGACCGAAAGCCAACGCACAGATACGCAGTATTTT. Amino acids: CASSLASGTESQRTDTQYF. This chain links TRBV7-3 with TRBJ2-3; 9 bases align to TRBD2. Germline CDR1 is SGHTA and CDR2 is FQGTGA. V lost 2 bases to trimming and J lost 1 base; unmatched junction nucleotides: 13. The CDR3 covers 19 residues.

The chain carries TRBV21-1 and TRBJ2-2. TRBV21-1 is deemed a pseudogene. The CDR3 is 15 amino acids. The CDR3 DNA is TGTGCCAGCAGCAAATGGATGACGAACACCGGGGAGCTGTTTTTT. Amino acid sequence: CASSKWMTNTGELFF.

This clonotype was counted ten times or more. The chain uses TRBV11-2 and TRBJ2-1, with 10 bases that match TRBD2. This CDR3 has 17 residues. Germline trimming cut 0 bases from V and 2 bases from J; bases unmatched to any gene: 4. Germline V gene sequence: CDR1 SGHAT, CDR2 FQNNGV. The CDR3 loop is CASSLDLSGGAYNEQFF. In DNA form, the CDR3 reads TGTGCCAGCAGCTTAGATCTGAGCGGGGGGGCCTACAATGAGCAGTTCTTC. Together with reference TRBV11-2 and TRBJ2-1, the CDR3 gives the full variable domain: EAGVAQSPRYKIIEKRQSVAFWCNPISGHATLYWYQQILGQGPKLLIQFQNNGVVDDSQLPKDRFSAERLKGVDSTLKIQPAKLEDSAVYLCASSLDLSGGAYNEQFFGPGTRLTVL.

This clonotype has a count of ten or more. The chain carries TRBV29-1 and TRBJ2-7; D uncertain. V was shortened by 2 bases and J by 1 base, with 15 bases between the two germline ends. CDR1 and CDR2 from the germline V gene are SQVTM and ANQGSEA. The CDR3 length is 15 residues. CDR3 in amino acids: CSVEFPYSGSYEQYF. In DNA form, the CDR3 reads TGCAGCGTTGAATTCCCCTATTCCGGGTCCTACGAGCAGTACTTC.